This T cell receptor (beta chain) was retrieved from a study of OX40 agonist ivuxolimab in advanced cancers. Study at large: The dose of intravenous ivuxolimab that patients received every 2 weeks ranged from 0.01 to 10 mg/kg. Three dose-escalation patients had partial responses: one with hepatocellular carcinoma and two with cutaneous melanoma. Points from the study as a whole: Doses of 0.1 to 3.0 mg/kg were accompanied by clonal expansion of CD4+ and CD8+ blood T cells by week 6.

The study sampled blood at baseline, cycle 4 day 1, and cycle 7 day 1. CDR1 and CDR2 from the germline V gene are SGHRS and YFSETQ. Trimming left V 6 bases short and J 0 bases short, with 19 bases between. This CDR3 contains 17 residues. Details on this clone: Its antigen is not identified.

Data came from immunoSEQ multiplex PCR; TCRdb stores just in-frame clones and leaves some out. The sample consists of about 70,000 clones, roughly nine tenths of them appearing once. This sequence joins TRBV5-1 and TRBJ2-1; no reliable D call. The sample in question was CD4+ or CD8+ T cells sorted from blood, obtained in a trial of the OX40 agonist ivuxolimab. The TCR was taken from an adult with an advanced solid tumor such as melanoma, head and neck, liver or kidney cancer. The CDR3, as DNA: TGCGCCAGCACCCTGGGAACCGGACCGAGCTCCTACAATGAGCAGTTCTTC. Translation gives CASTLGTGPSSYNEQFF.